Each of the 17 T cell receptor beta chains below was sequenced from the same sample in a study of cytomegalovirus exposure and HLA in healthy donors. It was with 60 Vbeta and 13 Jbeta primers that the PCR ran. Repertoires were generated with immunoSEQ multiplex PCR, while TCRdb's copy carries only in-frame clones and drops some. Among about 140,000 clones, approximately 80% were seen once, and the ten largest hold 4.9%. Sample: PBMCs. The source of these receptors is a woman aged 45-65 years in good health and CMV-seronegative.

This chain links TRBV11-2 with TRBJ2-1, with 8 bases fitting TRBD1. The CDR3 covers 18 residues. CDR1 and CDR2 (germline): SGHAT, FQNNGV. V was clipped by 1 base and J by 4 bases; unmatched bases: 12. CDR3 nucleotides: TGTGCCAGCAGCTTAGGAATGCGCGGGACAGGACTTTACAATGAGCAGTTCTTC. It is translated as CASSLGMRGTGLYNEQFF.

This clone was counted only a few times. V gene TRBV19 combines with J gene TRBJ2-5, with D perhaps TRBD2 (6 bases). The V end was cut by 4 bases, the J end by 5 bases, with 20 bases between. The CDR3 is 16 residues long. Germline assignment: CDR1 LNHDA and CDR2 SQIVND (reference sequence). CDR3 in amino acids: CASSKEGRGGIETQYF. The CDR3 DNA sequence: TGTGCCAGTAGTAAAGAGGGACGGGGCGGGATTGAGACCCAGTACTTC.

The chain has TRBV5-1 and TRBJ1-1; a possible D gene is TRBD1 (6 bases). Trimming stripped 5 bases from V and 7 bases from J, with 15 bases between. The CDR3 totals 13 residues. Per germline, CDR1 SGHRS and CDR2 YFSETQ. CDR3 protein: CASRIGTQGEAFF. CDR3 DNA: TGCGCCAGCAGGATAGGAACACAGGGTGAAGCTTTCTTT.

The CDR3 loop is CASGGKSGRSVGRGEQYF. CDR3 nucleotides: TGTGCCAGCGGGGGGAAGAGCGGGAGGAGTGTCGGTCGTGGCGAGCAGTACTTC. The chain recombines TRBV21-1 with TRBJ2-7; the tabulated D call, TRBD2, remains unverified against the DNA. TRBV21-1 is listed as a pseudogene. The CDR3 spans 18 residues.

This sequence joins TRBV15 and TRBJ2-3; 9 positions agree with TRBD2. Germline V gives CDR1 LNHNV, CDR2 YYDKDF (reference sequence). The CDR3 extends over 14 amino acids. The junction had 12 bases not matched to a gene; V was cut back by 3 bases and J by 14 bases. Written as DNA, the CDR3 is TGTGCCACCAGCAGGGTTCTAGCGGGGTCTCCCCCGTATTTT. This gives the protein CATSRVLAGSPPYF.

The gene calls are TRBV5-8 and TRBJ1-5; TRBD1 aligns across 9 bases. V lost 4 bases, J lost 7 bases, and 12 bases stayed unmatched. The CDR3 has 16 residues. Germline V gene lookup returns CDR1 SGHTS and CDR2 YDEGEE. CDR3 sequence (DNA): TGTGCCAGCAGCCCGAGGGACAGGGTATCAGGACAGCCCCAGCATTTT. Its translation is CASSPRDRVSGQPQHF.

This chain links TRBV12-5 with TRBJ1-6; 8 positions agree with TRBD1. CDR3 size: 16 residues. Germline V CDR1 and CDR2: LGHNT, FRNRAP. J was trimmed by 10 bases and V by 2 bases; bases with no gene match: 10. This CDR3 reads CASGLITDRERSPLHF. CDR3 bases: TGTGCTAGTGGTTTGATCACGGACAGGGAGAGGTCACCCCTCCACTTT.

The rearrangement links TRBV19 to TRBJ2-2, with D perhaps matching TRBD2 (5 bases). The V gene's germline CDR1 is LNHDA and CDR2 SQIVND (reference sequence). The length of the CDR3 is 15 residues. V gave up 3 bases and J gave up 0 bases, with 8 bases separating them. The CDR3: CASSMWTSNTGELFF. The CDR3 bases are TGTGCCAGTAGTATGTGGACTTCGAACACCGGGGAGCTGTTTTTT. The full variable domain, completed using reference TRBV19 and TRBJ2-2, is DGGITQSPKYLFRKEGQNVTLSCEQNLNHDAMYWYRQDPGQGLRLIYYSQIVNDFQKGDIAEGYSVSREKKESFPLTVTSAQKNPTAFYLCASSMWTSNTGELFFGEGSRLTVL.

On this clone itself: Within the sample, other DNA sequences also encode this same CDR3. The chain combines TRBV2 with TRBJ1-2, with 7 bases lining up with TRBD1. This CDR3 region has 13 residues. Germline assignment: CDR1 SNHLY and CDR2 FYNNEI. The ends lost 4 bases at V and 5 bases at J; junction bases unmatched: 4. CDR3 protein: CASSGQGRYGYTF. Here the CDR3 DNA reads TGTGCCAGCAGTGGACAGGGAAGGTATGGCTACACCTTC.

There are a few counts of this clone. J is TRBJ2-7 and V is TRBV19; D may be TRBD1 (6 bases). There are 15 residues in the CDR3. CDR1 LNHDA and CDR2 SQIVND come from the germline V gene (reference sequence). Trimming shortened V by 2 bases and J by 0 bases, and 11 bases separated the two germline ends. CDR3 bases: TGTGCCAGTAGTATATCAGGGGCCCTCTCCTACGAGCAGTACTTC. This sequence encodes CASSISGALSYEQYF.

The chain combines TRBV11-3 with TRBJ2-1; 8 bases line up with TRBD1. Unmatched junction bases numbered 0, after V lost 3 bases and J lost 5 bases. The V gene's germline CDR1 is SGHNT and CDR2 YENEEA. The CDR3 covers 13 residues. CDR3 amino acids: CASSLDRDNEQFF. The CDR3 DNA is TGTGCCAGCAGCTTGGACAGGGACAATGAGCAGTTCTTC.

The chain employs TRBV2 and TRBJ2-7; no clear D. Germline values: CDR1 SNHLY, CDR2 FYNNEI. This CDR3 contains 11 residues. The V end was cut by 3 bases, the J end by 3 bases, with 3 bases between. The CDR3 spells CASSDSYEQYF. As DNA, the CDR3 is TGTGCCAGCAGTGACAGCTACGAGCAGTACTTC.

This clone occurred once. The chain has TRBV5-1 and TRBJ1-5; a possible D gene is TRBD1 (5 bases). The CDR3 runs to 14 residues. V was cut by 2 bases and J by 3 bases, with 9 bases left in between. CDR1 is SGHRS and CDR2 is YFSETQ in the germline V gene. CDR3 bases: TGCGCCAGCAGCTTTGGGGGGACCAATCAGCCCCAGCATTTT. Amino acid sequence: CASSFGGTNQPQHF.

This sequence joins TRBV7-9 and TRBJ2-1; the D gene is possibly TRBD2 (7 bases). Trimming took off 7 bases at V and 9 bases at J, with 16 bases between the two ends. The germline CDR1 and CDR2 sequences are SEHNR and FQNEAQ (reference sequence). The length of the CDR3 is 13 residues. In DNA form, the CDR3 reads TGTGCCAGCACCCCCGCGGGGGCCGCTGAGCAGTTCTTC. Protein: CASTPAGAAEQFF.

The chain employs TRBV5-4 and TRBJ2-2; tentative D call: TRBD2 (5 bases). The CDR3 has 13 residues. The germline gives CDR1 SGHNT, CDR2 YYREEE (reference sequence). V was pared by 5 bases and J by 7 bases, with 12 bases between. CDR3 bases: TGTGCCAGCAGTTCTAGCCCGTACGGGGAGCTGTTTTTT. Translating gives CASSSSPYGELFF.

The CDR3 DNA reads TGTGCCAGCAGCGCACAGGGGAAGAACACCGGGGAGCTGTTTTTT. It codes for CASSAQGKNTGELFF. The chain has TRBV9 and TRBJ2-2; TRBD1 matches 7 bases. Germline V gene sequence: CDR1 SGDLS, CDR2 YYNGEE. This CDR3 has 15 residues. V was clipped by 3 bases and J by 1 base; unmatched bases: 3.

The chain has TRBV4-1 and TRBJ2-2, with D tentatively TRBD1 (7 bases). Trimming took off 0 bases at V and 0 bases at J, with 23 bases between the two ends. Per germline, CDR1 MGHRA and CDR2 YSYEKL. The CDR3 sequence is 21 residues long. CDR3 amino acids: CASSQESDLALDRPNTGELFF. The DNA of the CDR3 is TGCGCCAGCAGCCAAGAGTCTGATCTAGCGCTGGACAGGCCGAACACCGGGGAGCTGTTTTTT.